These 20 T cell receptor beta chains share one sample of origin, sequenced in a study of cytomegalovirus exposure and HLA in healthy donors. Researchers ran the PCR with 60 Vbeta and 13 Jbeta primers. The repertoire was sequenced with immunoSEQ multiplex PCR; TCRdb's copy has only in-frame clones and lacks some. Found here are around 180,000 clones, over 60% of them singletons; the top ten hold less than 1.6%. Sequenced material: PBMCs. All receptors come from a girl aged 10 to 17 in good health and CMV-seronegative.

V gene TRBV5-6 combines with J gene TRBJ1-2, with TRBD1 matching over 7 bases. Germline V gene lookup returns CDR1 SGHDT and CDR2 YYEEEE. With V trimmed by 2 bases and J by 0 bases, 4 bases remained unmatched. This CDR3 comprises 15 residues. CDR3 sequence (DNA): TGTGCCAGCAGCTTTACAGGGGAAGCTAACTATGGCTACACCTTC. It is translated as CASSFTGEANYGYTF.

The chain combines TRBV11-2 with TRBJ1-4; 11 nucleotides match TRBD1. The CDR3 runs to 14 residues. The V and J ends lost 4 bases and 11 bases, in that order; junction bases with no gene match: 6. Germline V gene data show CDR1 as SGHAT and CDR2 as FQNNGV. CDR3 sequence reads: CASSYGQGASKLFF. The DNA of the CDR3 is TGTGCCAGCAGCTATGGACAGGGGGCGAGCAAACTGTTTTTT. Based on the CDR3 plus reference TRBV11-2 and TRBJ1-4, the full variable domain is EAGVAQSPRYKIIEKRQSVAFWCNPISGHATLYWYQQILGQGPKLLIQFQNNGVVDDSQLPKDRFSAERLKGVDSTLKIQPAKLEDSAVYLCASSYGQGASKLFFGSGTQLSVL.

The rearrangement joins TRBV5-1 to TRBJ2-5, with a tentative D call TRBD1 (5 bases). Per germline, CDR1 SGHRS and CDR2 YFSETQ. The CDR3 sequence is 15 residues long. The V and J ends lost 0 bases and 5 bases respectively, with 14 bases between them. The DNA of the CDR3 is TGCGCCAGCAGCTTGGACGGGTCAGGGCAGGAGACCCAGTACTTC. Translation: CASSLDGSGQETQYF.

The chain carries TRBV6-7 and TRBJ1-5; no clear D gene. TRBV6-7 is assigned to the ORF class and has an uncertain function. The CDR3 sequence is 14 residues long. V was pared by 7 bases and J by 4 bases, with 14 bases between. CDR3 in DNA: TGTGCCAGCAAGAGGGCAAAGACGAATCAGCCCCAGCATTTT. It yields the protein CASKRAKTNQPQHF.

This CDR3 reads CASSPHGTGEQETQYF. CDR3 sequence (DNA): TGCGCCAGCAGCCCCCACGGGACAGGGGAACAAGAGACCCAGTACTTC. The chain employs TRBV4-1 and TRBJ2-5, with 10 bases that match TRBD1. This CDR3 is 16 amino acids long. Germline V gene lookup returns CDR1 MGHRA and CDR2 YSYEKL. V lost 4 bases to trimming and J lost 2 bases; unmatched junction nucleotides: 7.

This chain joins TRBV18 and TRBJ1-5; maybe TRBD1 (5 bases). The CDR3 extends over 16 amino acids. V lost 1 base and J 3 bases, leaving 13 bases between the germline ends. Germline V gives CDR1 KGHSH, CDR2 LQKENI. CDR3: CASSPRPVGVNQPQHF. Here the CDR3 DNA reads TGTGCCAGCTCACCACGTCCAGTAGGGGTCAATCAGCCCCAGCATTTT. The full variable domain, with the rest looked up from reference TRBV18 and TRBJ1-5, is NAGVMQNPRHLVRRRGQEARLRCSPMKGHSHVYWYRQLPEEGLKFMVYLQKENIIDESGMPKERFSAEFPKEGPSILRIQQVVRGDSAAYFCASSPRPVGVNQPQHFGDGTRLSIL.

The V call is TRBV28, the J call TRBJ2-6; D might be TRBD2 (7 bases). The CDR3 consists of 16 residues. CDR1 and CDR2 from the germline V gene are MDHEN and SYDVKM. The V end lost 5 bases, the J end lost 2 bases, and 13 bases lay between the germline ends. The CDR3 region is CASSPGGATGANVLTF. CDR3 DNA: TGTGCCAGCAGTCCTGGGGGGGCGACTGGGGCCAACGTCCTGACTTTC.

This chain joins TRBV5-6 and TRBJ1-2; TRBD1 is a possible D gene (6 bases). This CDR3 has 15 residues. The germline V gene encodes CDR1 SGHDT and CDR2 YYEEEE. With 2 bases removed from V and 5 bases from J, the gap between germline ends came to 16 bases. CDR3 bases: TGTGCCAGCAGCTTAGGACAGTCTATTATTTATGGCTACACCTTC. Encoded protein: CASSLGQSIIYGYTF.

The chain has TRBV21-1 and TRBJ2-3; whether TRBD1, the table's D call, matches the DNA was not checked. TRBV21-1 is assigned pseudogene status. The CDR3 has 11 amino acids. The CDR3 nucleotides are TGTGCCAGCGGGGCAGGGAATACGCAGTATTTT. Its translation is CASGAGNTQYF.

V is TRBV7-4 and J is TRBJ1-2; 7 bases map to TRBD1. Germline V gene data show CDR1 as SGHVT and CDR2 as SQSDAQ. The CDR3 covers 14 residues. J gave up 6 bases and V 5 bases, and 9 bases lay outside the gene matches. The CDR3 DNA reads TGTGCCAGCAGCCCCGACAGGGAAGGTCATGGCTACACCTTC. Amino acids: CASSPDREGHGYTF.

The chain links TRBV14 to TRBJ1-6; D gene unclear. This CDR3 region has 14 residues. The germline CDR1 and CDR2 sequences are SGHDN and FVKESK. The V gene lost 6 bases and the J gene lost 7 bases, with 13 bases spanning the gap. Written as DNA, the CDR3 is TGTGCCAGCAGTCACCCGGGAAAGAATTCACCCCTCCACTTT. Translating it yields CASSHPGKNSPLHF.

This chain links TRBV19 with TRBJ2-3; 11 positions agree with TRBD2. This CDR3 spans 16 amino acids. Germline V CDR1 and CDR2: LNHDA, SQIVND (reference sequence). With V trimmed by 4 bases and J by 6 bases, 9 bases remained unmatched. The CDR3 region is CASSTSSSGGPDTQYF. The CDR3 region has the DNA TGTGCCAGTAGTACCTCATCTAGCGGGGGGCCTGATACGCAGTATTTT.

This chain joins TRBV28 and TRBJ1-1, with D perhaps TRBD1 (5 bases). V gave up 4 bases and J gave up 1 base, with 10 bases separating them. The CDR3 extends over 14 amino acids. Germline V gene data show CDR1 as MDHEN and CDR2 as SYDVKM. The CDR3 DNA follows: TGTGCCAGCAGTTCCGACAGACAGAACACTGAAGCTTTCTTT. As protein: CASSSDRQNTEAFF.

The CDR3 DNA reads as TGTGCCAGCTCACCACCGGGAGGGGAGGTCTATGGCTACACCTTC. Translated: CASSPPGGEVYGYTF. V and J are TRBV18 and TRBJ1-2; possible D gene TRBD1, 5 bases. The V end was cut by 0 bases, the J end by 4 bases, with 12 bases between. CDR3 length: 15 amino acids. Germline CDR1 and CDR2: KGHSH and LQKENI. The variable domain in full, completed from reference TRBV18 and TRBJ1-2, reads NAGVMQNPRHLVRRRGQEARLRCSPMKGHSHVYWYRQLPEEGLKFMVYLQKENIIDESGMPKERFSAEFPKEGPSILRIQQVVRGDSAAYFCASSPPGGEVYGYTFGSGTRLTVV.

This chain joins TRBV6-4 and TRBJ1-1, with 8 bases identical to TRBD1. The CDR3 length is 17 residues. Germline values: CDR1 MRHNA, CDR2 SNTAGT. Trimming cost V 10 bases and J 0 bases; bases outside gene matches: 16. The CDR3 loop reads CATNGEDREGVNTEAFF. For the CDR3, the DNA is TGTGCCACCAATGGGGAGGACAGGGAAGGGGTGAACACTGAAGCTTTCTTT.

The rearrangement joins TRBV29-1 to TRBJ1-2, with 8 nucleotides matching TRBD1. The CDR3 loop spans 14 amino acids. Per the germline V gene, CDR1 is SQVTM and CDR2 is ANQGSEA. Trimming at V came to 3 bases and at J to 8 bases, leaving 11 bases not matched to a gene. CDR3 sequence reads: CSVEGRRGLGGYTF. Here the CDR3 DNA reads TGCAGCGTTGAGGGCCGCAGGGGGCTGGGGGGCTACACCTTC.

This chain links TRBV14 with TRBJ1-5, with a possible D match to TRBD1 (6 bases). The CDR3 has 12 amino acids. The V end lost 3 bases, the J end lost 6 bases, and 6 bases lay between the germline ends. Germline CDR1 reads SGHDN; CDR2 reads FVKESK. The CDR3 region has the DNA TGTGCCAGCAGCCAGACAGGTCAGCCCCAGCATTTT. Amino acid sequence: CASSQTGQPQHF.

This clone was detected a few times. CDR3 loop: CASSPTGSDQPQHF. CDR3 in DNA: TGTGCCAGCAGTCCGACAGGGTCGGATCAGCCCCAGCATTTT. The rearrangement joins TRBV2 to TRBJ1-5, with 7 bases identical to TRBD1. The germline gives CDR1 SNHLY, CDR2 FYNNEI. The ends lost 5 bases at V and 5 bases at J; junction bases unmatched: 6. The CDR3 is made up of 14 amino acids.

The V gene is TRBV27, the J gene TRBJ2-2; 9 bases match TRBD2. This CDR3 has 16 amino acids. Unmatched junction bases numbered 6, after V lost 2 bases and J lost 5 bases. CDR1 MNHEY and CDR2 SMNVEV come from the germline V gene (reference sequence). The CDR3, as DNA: TGTGCCAGCAGTTTAGGTGGACTAGCGCATACCGGGGAGCTGTTTTTT. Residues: CASSLGGLAHTGELFF.

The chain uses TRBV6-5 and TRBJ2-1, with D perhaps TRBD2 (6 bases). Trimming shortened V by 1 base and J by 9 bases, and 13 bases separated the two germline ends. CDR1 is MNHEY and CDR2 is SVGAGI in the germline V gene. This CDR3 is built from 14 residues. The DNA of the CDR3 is TGTGCCAGCAGTTACTATCAGAGGGGAGGTGAGCAGTTCTTC. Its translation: CASSYYQRGGEQFF.